Listed below are T cell receptor beta chains from one sample, sequenced in a study of technical replicates of blood from several donors. This table comes from immunoSEQ multiplex PCR, and its TCRdb copy is limited to in-frame clones, with some not included. The table has more than 45,000 clones, roughly 89% seen once. The sequenced sample was PBMCs. The receptors shown here come from a human donor in good health. Some clones in this sample may be carry-over from other donors' samples. CDR3s include the opening cysteine and the closing phenylalanine or tryptophan. A D gene is named only where the DNA matches it firmly. Not every row has a clone size; where given, it reads once, few, many or a size class.

d_call,v_call,j_call,cdr3_length,clone_size,cdr3_nt,cdr3_aa
TRBD2,TRBV7-6,TRBJ2-2,18,.,TGTGCCAGCAGCTTAAGGGGACTAGCGGCAACGAACACCGGGGAGCTGTTTTTT,CASSLRGLAATNTGELFF
TRBD1,TRBV18,TRBJ2-1,18,.,TGTGCCAGCTCATTAACAACCGGGACAGGGGGCGCCTACAATGAGCAGTTCTTC,CASSLTTGTGGAYNEQFF
TRBD1,TRBV6-5,TRBJ2-1,15,.,TGTGCCAGCAGACCGACAGGGGGCCTTTACAATGAGCAGTTCTTC,CASRPTGGLYNEQFF
TRBD1,TRBV4-1,TRBJ1-5,16,.,TGCGCCAGCAGCCAAGGGACAGGGTTTGGCAATCAGCCCCAGCATTTT,CASSQGTGFGNQPQHF
.,TRBV11-2,TRBJ1-2,15,.,TGTGCCAGCAGCTTAGAGGCCGACTACTACTATGGCTACACCTTC,CASSLEADYYYGYTF
.,TRBV4-3,TRBJ2-7,19,.,TGCGCCAGCAGCCAACCTGGATGGGTGCCGGCGGGCCGTTCCTACGAGCAGTACTTC,CASSQPGWVPAGRSYEQYF
.,TRBV6-1,TRBJ1-1,14,.,TGTGCCAGCAGTCGTTGGGGCCAGACCACTGAAGCTTTCTTT,CASSRWGQTTEAFF
.,TRBV7-2,TRBJ2-3,14,.,TGTGCCAGCAGCTTTGGGCAGCGCACAGATACGCAGTATTTT,CASSFGQRTDTQYF
TRBD1,TRBV18,TRBJ2-5,15,.,TGTGCCAGCTCACCCTCCGCGGGACAGGGCGGGACCCAGTACTTC,CASSPSAGQGGTQYF
TRBD1,TRBV4-1,TRBJ1-6,16,.,TGCGCCAGCAGCCAAGAGCGGACAGGGTCCGGTTCACCCCTCCACTTT,CASSQERTGSGSPLHF
.,TRBV18,TRBJ1-2,15,.,TGTGCCAGCTCACCATCTACGCAGGGGAGCTATGGCTACACCTTC,CASSPSTQGSYGYTF
TRBD1,TRBV4-2,TRBJ2-7,21,.,TGTGCCAGCAGCCACGGGACAGGGGGTAAAATAGCGGGGACAACCCCCTACGAGCAGTACTTC,CASSHGTGGKIAGTTPYEQYF
.,TRBV4-3,TRBJ2-1,13,.,TGCGCCAGCAGCCAAAGACTAAACAATGAGCAGTTCTTC,CASSQRLNNEQFF
TRBD1,TRBV11-2,TRBJ1-1,15,once,TGTGCCAGCAGCCCCGGGAAGACAGGGAGCACTGAAGCTTTCTTT,CASSPGKTGSTEAFF
TRBD1,TRBV30,TRBJ2-7,14,.,TGTGCCTGGAATAGGGGAACAGGGGCCGACGAGCAGTACTTC,CAWNRGTGADEQYF
TRBD2,TRBV9,TRBJ2-3,16,.,TGTGCCAGCAGCGTAGCTTCGGGAGGGATGTCAGATACGCAGTATTTT,CASSVASGGMSDTQYF
TRBD1,TRBV15,TRBJ1-5,15,.,TGTGCCACCAGCAGCGGCCAGGGGGTCAATCAGCCCCAGCATTTT,CATSSGQGVNQPQHF
.,TRBV4-3,TRBJ1-2,14,.,TGCGCCAGCAGCCAAACCCAGGGCGCTATTGGCTACACCTTC,CASSQTQGAIGYTF
TRBD1,TRBV10-3,TRBJ2-7,13,.,TGTGCCATCAGCCAGGGACAGGGGTACGAGCAGTACTTC,CAISQGQGYEQYF
.,TRBV4-1,TRBJ2-5,15,.,TGCGCCAGCAGCCAAGATCTAGGGGACAAGAGGACCCAGTACTTC,CASSQDLGDKRTQYF
TRBD1,TRBV11-2,TRBJ1-2,13,.,TGTGCCAGCAGCTTAGAGACAGGGTATGGCTACACCTTC,CASSLETGYGYTF
TRBD2,TRBV29-1,TRBJ2-7,15,.,TGCAGCGTTGGGGGGACTAGCAGCCGCTCCTACGAGCAGTACTTC,CSVGGTSSRSYEQYF
TRBD1,TRBV4-1,TRBJ1-1,17,.,TGCGCCAGCAGCCATCAGCGTAGCACAGGGGGGAACACTGAAGCTTTCTTT,CASSHQRSTGGNTEAFF
TRBD2,TRBV5-1,TRBJ2-7,14,.,TGCGCCAGCAGGCCGGGGGGAGGGGACTACGAGCAGTACTTC,CASRPGGGDYEQYF
.,TRBV7-3,TRBJ1-2,15,.,TGTGCCAGCAGCCCGTCGGTTGGAGGGTGGGGTGGCTACACCTTC,CASSPSVGGWGGYTF
.,TRBV7-8,TRBJ1-3,15,.,TGTGCCAGCAGCTTAGGACAGGTTTCGGGAAACACCATATATTTT,CASSLGQVSGNTIYF
TRBD2,TRBV9,TRBJ2-1,16,.,TGTGCCAGCAGCGTATTTGCGGGGGGGCCACGGGATGAGCAGTTCTTC,CASSVFAGGPRDEQFF
.,TRBV5-4,TRBJ2-6,16,.,TGTGCCAGCAGCCGGGGACTCTCGTCTGGGGCCAACGTCCTGACTTTC,CASSRGLSSGANVLTF
TRBD1,TRBV5-1,TRBJ1-6,17,.,TGCGCCAGCAGCGGCGGACAGGGGGCTTCCTATAATTCACCCCTCCACTTT,CASSGGQGASYNSPLHF
TRBD1,TRBV7-6,TRBJ2-6,17,.,TGTGCCAGCAGCCTCGGACAGGGGGAGACTGGGGCCAACGTCCTGACTTTC,CASSLGQGETGANVLTF
TRBD2,TRBV5-4,TRBJ2-7,16,.,TGTGCCAGCAGCTCACCTAGCGGGGGGACCCCCTACGAGCAGTACTTC,CASSSPSGGTPYEQYF
TRBD1,TRBV4-2,TRBJ2-5,16,.,TGTGCCAGCAGCCACTCCCGAGGGGGCGCCGCCGAGACCCAGTACTTC,CASSHSRGGAAETQYF
TRBD1,TRBV16,TRBJ2-7,15,.,TGTGCCAGCAGCCTTAGGGGACAGGGGTGGATTGAGCAGTACTTC,CASSLRGQGWIEQYF
.,TRBV6-1,TRBJ1-2,14,.,TGTGCCAGCAAAACAGAGAACACTAACTATGGCTACACCTTC,CASKTENTNYGYTF
TRBD2,TRBV7-2,TRBJ2-7,14,.,TGTGCCAGCAGCAACGGCGGGAGTCACGACGAGCAGTACTTC,CASSNGGSHDEQYF
TRBD1,TRBV6-5,TRBJ1-4,14,.,TGTGCCAGCAGGATGACAGGGGGTAATGAAAAACTGTTTTTT,CASRMTGGNEKLFF